These 25 T cell receptor beta chains were all obtained from the same sample, sequenced in a study of T cells in localized non-small cell lung cancer. Assay used: immunoSEQ multiplex PCR; TCRdb lists only in-frame clones, some missing. The table shows about 83,000 clones, with around 84% occurring only once. Material: peripheral blood, obtained before any cancer treatment. These receptors came from a female donor older than 55 with stage I lung adenocarcinoma.

V and J are TRBV6-6 and TRBJ1-1, with D unclear. Trimming stripped 5 bases from V and 0 bases from J, with 10 bases between. Germline CDR1 and CDR2: MNHNY and SVGAGI (reference sequence). CDR3 size: 14 residues. The CDR3 DNA is TGTGCCAGCAGTGAGACGGACTTGAACACTGAAGCTTTCTTT. Its translation: CASSETDLNTEAFF.

The chain uses TRBV6-1 and TRBJ2-5; maybe TRBD2 (6 bases). Germline V gives CDR1 MNHNS, CDR2 SASEGT. V gave up 7 bases and J gave up 4 bases, with 13 bases separating them. The CDR3 contains 13 residues. The CDR3 spells CASTLGGAETQYF. The CDR3 DNA follows: TGTGCCAGCACTCTAGGAGGGGCAGAGACCCAGTACTTC.

V is TRBV19 and J is TRBJ2-1; unclear D gene. The germline gives CDR1 LNHDA, CDR2 SQIVND (reference sequence). V lost 3 bases and J lost 7, with 7 bases in between. The CDR3 extends over 12 amino acids. CDR3 in DNA: TGTGCCAGTAGTATGTGGTCAAATGAGCAGTTCTTC. This encodes CASSMWSNEQFF.

This chain connects TRBV7-2 to TRBJ1-5, with a possible D match to TRBD1 (6 bases). V gave up 2 bases and J gave up 6 bases, with 11 bases separating them. Germline V CDR1 and CDR2: SGHTA, FQGNSA. The CDR3 has 14 amino acids. The CDR3 DNA reads as TGTGCCAGCAGCTTACACAGGGACGGTCAGCCCCAGCATTTT. Protein sequence: CASSLHRDGQPQHF. Together with reference TRBV7-2 and TRBJ1-5, the CDR3 gives the full variable domain: GAGVSQSPSNKVTEKGKDVELRCDPISGHTALYWYRQSLGQGLEFLIYFQGNSAPDKSGLPSDRFSAERTGGSVSTLTIQRTQQEDSAVYLCASSLHRDGQPQHFGDGTRLSIL.

This clone was observed a few times. V gene TRBV29-1 combines with J gene TRBJ1-2; D is possibly TRBD1 (5 bases). The germline gives CDR1 SQVTM, CDR2 ANQGSEA. V was shortened by 2 bases and J by 8 bases, with 12 bases between the two germline ends. This CDR3 contains 12 residues. The CDR3 nucleotides read TGCAGCGTTGAATCACCAGGGTTAGGCTACACCTTC. It is translated as CSVESPGLGYTF. Drawing the rest from reference TRBV29-1 and TRBJ1-2, the complete variable domain is SAVISQKPSRDICQRGTSLTIQCQVDSQVTMMFWYRQQPGQSLTLIATANQGSEATYESGFVIDKFPISRPNLTFSTLTVSNMSPEDSSIYLCSVESPGLGYTFGSGTRLTVV.

The table lists this clone with many counts. The chain is built from TRBV29-1 and TRBJ2-1; 12 bases align to TRBD2. The V segment lost 1 base and the J segment 2 bases; nucleotides outside the gene matches: 6. Germline loops: CDR1 SQVTM, CDR2 ANQGSEA. This CDR3 comprises 17 residues. The CDR3 loop reads CSVEGLAGESPYNEQFF. CDR3 in DNA: TGCAGCGTTGAAGGACTAGCGGGAGAATCCCCCTACAATGAGCAGTTCTTC.

A word on this clone: At one of its ends the junction is not consistent with the germline gene, which may arise from a read error. This rearrangement joins TRBV28 to TRBJ2-7; 7 nucleotides line up with TRBD2. The CDR3 covers 12 residues. Germline assignment: CDR1 MDHEN and CDR2 SYDVKM. The CDR3 loop is CASSTAGDSWDF. The CDR3 DNA is TGTGCCAGCTCCACGGCGGGGGACTCCTGGGACTTC.

V usage is TRBV25-1 and J usage is TRBJ1-4; D is uncertain. V was pared by 1 base and J by 8 bases, with 11 bases between. Germline CDR1 and CDR2: MGHDK and SYGVNS. The CDR3 sequence is 14 residues long. The CDR3 DNA reads TGTGCCAGCAGTGAATTTCGGGCAACAGAAAAACTGTTTTTT. Its translation: CASSEFRATEKLFF.

The rearrangement joins TRBV5-6 to TRBJ2-2; D is unresolved. The germline V and J ends were trimmed by 2 bases and 4 bases, with 9 bases remaining between them. The V gene's germline CDR1 is SGHDT and CDR2 YYEEEE. The CDR3 consists of 14 residues. The DNA for the CDR3 is TGTGCCAGCAGCTTAGGACCTATCACCGGGGAGCTGTTTTTT. It specifies CASSLGPITGELFF.

This rearrangement joins TRBV5-6 to TRBJ1-1; 9 bases line up with TRBD1. Germline CDR1 is SGHDT and CDR2 is YYEEEE. With 3 bases clipped from V and 4 bases from J, the junction kept 7 bases outside the gene matches. The CDR3 extends over 15 amino acids. CDR3 in DNA: TGTGCCAGCAGCTACCGGGACAGGGTTAGCACTGAAGCTTTCTTT. Translation: CASSYRDRVSTEAFF.

V gene TRBV6-5 combines with J gene TRBJ1-3; the D gene is possibly TRBD1 (6 bases). The germline V and J ends were trimmed by 6 bases and 0 bases, with 12 bases remaining between them. Germline assignment: CDR1 MNHEY and CDR2 SVGAGI. CDR3 length: 15 residues. The CDR3 DNA is TGTGCCAGCAGGCCAGACAGGCTCTCTGGAAACACCATATATTTT. As protein: CASRPDRLSGNTIYF.

The genes are TRBV30 and TRBJ1-2; TRBD1 agrees at 7 bases. V was pared by 4 bases and J by 0 bases, with 17 bases of the junction left unmatched. Germline CDR1 reads GTSNPN; CDR2 reads SVGIG (reference sequence). The CDR3 loop spans 18 amino acids. CDR3 nucleotide sequence: TGTGCCTGGATGGCCTCGGGAGGGGGCTTTCATTCTAACTATGGCTACACCTTC. This codes for CAWMASGGGFHSNYGYTF.

The chain recombines TRBV9 with TRBJ2-7; either TRBD1 or TRBD2 may supply D (6 bases each). Trimming removed 0 bases at V and 0 bases at J, with 10 bases between. The CDR3 loop spans 15 amino acids. Per the germline V gene, CDR1 is SGDLS and CDR2 is YYNGEE. The CDR3, as DNA: TGTGCCAGCAGCGTAGCTGGAGGGGGCTCCTACGAGCAGTACTTC. Translation: CASSVAGGGSYEQYF.

This clone turned up a few times. This chain connects TRBV7-2 to TRBJ1-2; D call uncertain. The V gene lost 1 base and the J gene lost 3 bases, with 6 bases spanning the gap. CDR3 length equals 13 residues. CDR1 is SGHTA and CDR2 is FQGNSA in the germline V gene. DNA for the CDR3: TGTGCCAGCAGCTTAGGGTCGGACTATGGCTACACCTTC. Protein product: CASSLGSDYGYTF.

The rearrangement links TRBV6-1 to TRBJ2-6, with TRBD1 matching over 7 bases. CDR1 and CDR2 from the germline V gene are MNHNS and SASEGT. J was trimmed by 0 bases and V by 2 bases; bases with no gene match: 10. The CDR3 is 19 residues long. CDR3 in DNA: TGTGCCAGCAGTGAATTTTTACAGGGGTATAGCTCTGGGGCCAACGTCCTGACTTTC. Its translation: CASSEFLQGYSSGANVLTF.

The rearrangement joins TRBV5-1 to TRBJ1-3, with a tentative D call TRBD1 (5 bases). V was trimmed by 5 bases and J by 4 bases, leaving 10 bases between them. The germline gives CDR1 SGHRS, CDR2 YFSETQ. The CDR3 length is 13 residues. CDR3 nucleotides: TGCGCCAGCAGTATCCGGGGGGGAAACACCATATATTTT. Its protein is CASSIRGGNTIYF.

This chain joins TRBV7-3 and TRBJ1-2; D gene ambiguous. CDR3 length equals 12 residues. Trimming shortened V by 3 bases and J by 2 bases, and 4 bases separated the two germline ends. Germline CDR1 SGHTA, CDR2 FQGTGA. In DNA, the CDR3 is TGTGCCAGCAGCTTGGACAACTATGGCTACACCTTC. This encodes CASSLDNYGYTF.

This clone appeared once. V is TRBV6-5 and J is TRBJ2-3, with 8 nucleotides matching TRBD1. The CDR3 sequence is 14 residues long. CDR1 is MNHEY, CDR2 SVGAGI, per germline. V gave up 7 bases and J gave up 2 bases; unmatched junction bases: 5. The CDR3 nucleotides read TGTGCCAGCACGGACAGGGCCCTCACAGATACGCAGTATTTT. It is translated as CASTDRALTDTQYF.

J is TRBJ2-3 and V is TRBV7-2; no clear D. The V end lost 3 bases, the J end lost 0 bases, and 1 base lay between the germline ends. The CDR3 extends over 12 amino acids. Germline CDR1 and CDR2: SGHTA and FQGNSA. The CDR3: CASSLSTDTQYF. The CDR3 nucleotides are TGTGCCAGCAGCTTGAGCACAGATACGCAGTATTTT. Combining the CDR3 with reference TRBV7-2 and TRBJ2-3 gives the whole variable domain GAGVSQSPSNKVTEKGKDVELRCDPISGHTALYWYRQSLGQGLEFLIYFQGNSAPDKSGLPSDRFSAERTGGSVSTLTIQRTQQEDSAVYLCASSLSTDTQYFGPGTRLTVL.

This clone was seen ten or more times. The chain recombines TRBV10-3 with TRBJ2-7; a possible D gene is TRBD2 (5 bases). The CDR3 spans 13 residues. Germline V gene data show CDR1 as ENHRY and CDR2 as SYGVKD. Deletions cut 2 bases from V and 3 bases from J, with 8 bases between. CDR3 coding DNA: TGTGCCATCAGTGAGGAGGGTGTCTACGAGCAGTACTTC. It yields the protein CAISEEGVYEQYF.

The rearrangement uses TRBV9 and TRBJ2-3; possibly TRBD1 for D (5 bases). Trimming shortened V by 1 base and J by 4 bases, and 13 bases separated the two germline ends. Per germline, CDR1 SGDLS and CDR2 YYNGEE. This CDR3 contains 15 residues. CDR3 protein: CASSVLPKGADTQYF. The CDR3, as DNA: TGTGCCAGCAGCGTATTACCCAAAGGGGCAGATACGCAGTATTTT.

The V call is TRBV15, the J call TRBJ2-1; 7 bases fit TRBD1. V was clipped by 1 base and J by 7 bases; unmatched bases: 10. The CDR3 extends over 16 amino acids. CDR1 is LNHNV and CDR2 is YYDKDF in the germline V gene (reference sequence). In DNA form, the CDR3 reads TGTGCCACCAGCAGAGCCAAGGGGGCCCATTTGAATGAGCAGTTCTTC. As protein: CATSRAKGAHLNEQFF.

The gene calls are TRBV11-2 and TRBJ1-2, with D unclear. Germline-derived CDR1 and CDR2 are SGHAT and FQNNGV. The CDR3 sequence is 16 residues long. With 4 bases removed from V and 1 base from J, the gap between germline ends came to 16 bases. The CDR3 bases are TGTGCCAGCAGCTCCCAGCGGGGTTTGGATAACTATGGCTACACCTTC. As protein: CASSSQRGLDNYGYTF.

This clone was observed a few times. The CDR3 DNA sequence: TGTGCCAGCAGCTTCTCAGGGGGCCCTGGAAACACCATATATTTT. It yields the protein CASSFSGGPGNTIYF. The chain links TRBV7-9 to TRBJ1-3, with 8 bases identical to TRBD1. Unmatched junction bases numbered 3, after V lost 3 bases and J lost 2 bases. The CDR3 has 15 residues. Germline V CDR1 and CDR2: SEHNR, FQNEAQ (reference sequence).

The chain uses TRBV6-6 and TRBJ1-3, with a tentative D call TRBD1 (5 bases). CDR3 length equals 15 residues. From germline, CDR1 is MNHNY and CDR2 SVGAGI (reference sequence). The ends were cut back, 6 bases at V and 4 bases at J, with 16 bases in the middle. CDR3 sequence reads: CASRETGGTGNTIYF. In DNA, the CDR3 is TGTGCCAGCAGAGAAACCGGGGGTACGGGAAACACCATATATTTT.